Below, one T cell receptor (beta chain) is given with its context. Its target is not known. The sample comes from a study of T-cell reconstitution after alpha-beta-depleted transplantation in children. Overall study results and limits: Day-60 TCRbeta diversity that was high in some patients was derived from surviving recipient T cells and thymic progenitors. Diversity and T-cell counts at one year after transplant derived mostly from new T cells. Approximately two months post-transplant, alpha-beta T cells reportedly originated from several hundred expanded graft clones.

Preparation of the TCRbeta library involved a method that used unique molecular identifiers. TCRdb reprocessed the PCR reads via MiXCR and lists one record per CDR3 protein. The sample carries about 980,000 distinct CDR3 sequences, about 30% recorded once. This TCR was recovered from a boy less than two years old who had a stem cell transplant for SCID, so the T cells may come from the graft donor. Sequenced here: PBMCs, mostly from graft donor cells, sampled 360 days after TCRalphabeta/CD19-depleted stem cell transplant.

CDR3 bases: TGTGCCAGTAGTATACCCCCAGGACAGTTCAATCAGCCCCAGCATTTT. Translating gives CASSIPPGQFNQPQHF. The chain employs TRBV19 and TRBJ1-5, with D possibly being TRBD1 (6 bases). Looked up from germline, CDR1 is LNHDA and CDR2 is SQIVND (reference sequence). The CDR3 is 16 residues long. Trimming shortened V by 2 bases and J by 3 bases, and 14 bases separated the two germline ends.